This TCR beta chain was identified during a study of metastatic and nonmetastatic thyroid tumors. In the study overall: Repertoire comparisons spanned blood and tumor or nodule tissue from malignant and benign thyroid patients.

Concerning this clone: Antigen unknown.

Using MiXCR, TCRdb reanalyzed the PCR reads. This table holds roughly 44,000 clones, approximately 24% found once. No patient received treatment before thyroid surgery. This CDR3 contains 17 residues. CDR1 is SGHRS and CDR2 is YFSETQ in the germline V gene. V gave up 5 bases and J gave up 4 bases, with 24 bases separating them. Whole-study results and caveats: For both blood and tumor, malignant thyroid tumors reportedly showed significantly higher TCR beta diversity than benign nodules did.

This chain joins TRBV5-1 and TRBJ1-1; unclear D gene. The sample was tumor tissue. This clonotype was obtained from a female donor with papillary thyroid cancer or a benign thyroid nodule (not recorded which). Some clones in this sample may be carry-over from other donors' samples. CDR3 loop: CASRPIFQWPGGTEAFF. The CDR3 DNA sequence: TGCGCCAGCAGACCCATATTTCAGTGGCCCGGCGGCACTGAAGCTTTCTTT.